This T cell receptor (beta chain) was profiled in a study of blood T cell repertoires in COVID-19. Germline V gives CDR1 ENHRY, CDR2 SYGVKD. The CDR3 sequence is 14 residues long. V lost 0 bases to trimming and J lost 8 bases, with 13 bases between them. Methods used by the authors: Amplification of reference gene primers was used by the study to estimate nucleated cell counts. Assay used: immunoSEQ multiplex PCR; TCRdb lists only in-frame clones, some missing. D and trimming were read from the DNA, whereas the V and J calls and clone size are those reported in that table. The sample lists about 400,000 clones, 88% occurring once.

The V call is TRBV10-3, the J call TRBJ1-2; tentatively, D is TRBD1 (5 bases). The clonotype was recovered from a woman between 25 and 40 years old with acute COVID-19. The sequencing sample was made of PBMCs or T cells enriched from blood (not recorded which). In DNA form, the CDR3 reads TGTGCCATCAGTGAGTCGGGCTTCGGGGGAGGCTACACCTTC. This sequence encodes CAISESGFGGGYTF.